This T cell receptor (beta chain) was recovered during a study of beta chain features in type 1 diabetes. Study in general: The patient and healthy donor groups were comparable for age, gender and cell yields.

Germline CDR1 reads SGHTA; CDR2 reads FQGTGA. This CDR3 region has 14 residues. Deletions cut 2 bases from V and 8 bases from J, with 13 bases between. Expressed TCRB transcripts were sequenced because the isolated RNA had all been reverse transcribed beforehand. The method was immunoSEQ multiplex PCR; TCRdb's version includes in-frame clones alone and lacks a portion of them. The repertoire holds 9,400 or so clones, with about 80% as singletons. The chain employs TRBV7-3 and TRBJ2-1; possibly TRBD2 for D (7 bases). The receptor's source is a woman in her late teens or twenties in good health. Material: Tregs from blood. This CDR3 is CASSLRGGGHEQFF. CDR3 in DNA: TGTGCCAGCAGCTTACGGGGCGGGGGCCATGAGCAGTTCTTC.